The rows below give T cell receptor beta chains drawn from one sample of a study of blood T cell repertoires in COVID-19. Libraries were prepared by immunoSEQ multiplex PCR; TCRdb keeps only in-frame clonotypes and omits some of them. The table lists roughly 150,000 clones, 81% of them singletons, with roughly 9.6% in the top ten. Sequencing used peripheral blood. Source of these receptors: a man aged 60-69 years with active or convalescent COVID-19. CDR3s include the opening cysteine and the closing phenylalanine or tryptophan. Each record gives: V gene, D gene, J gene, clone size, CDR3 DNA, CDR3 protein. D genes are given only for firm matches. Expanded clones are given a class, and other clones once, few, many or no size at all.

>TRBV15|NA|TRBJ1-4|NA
TGTGCCACCAGCAGAGATCGGGCGTCGGGGGTAAATGAAAAACTGTTTTTT
CATSRDRASGVNEKLFF
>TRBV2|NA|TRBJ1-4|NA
TGTGCCAGCAGACAAATGGCGGCTAATGAAAAACTGTTTTTT
CASRQMAANEKLFF
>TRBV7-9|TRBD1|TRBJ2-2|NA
TGTGCCAGCAGCTCTCCACTGGGACAGGGGGCAACCGGGGAGCTGTTTTTT
CASSSPLGQGATGELFF
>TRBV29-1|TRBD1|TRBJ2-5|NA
TGCAGCGTTGAAGTGGGGACAGGACCCCAAGAGACCCAGTACTTC
CSVEVGTGPQETQYF
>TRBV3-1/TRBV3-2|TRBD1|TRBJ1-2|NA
TGTGCCAGCAGCCAAGTGGGACAGCCCCTTCGGGGCTACACCTTC
CASSQVGQPLRGYTF
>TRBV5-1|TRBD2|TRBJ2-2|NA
TGCGCCAGCAGCGAAGGGACTAGCGGCGGGGAGCTGTTTTTT
CASSEGTSGGELFF
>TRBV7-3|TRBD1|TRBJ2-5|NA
TGTGCCAGCAGCTTCGGAAGAGGAGTGACAGGGGGCGTTGAGACCCAGTACTTC
CASSFGRGVTGGVETQYF
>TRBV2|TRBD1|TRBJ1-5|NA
TGTGCCAGTGATGCGGACAGGGCTAGCAATCAGCCCCAGCATTTT
CASDADRASNQPQHF
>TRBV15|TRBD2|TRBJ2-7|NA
TGTGCCACCAGCAGAGATATCGGGGGGTCTCGCTACGAGCAGTACTTC
CATSRDIGGSRYEQYF
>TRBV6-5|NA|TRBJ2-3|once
TGTGCCGGAAGAGTGGGGGCCAGCACAGATACGCAGTATTTT
CAGRVGASTDTQYF
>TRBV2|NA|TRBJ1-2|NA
TGTGCCAGCAGTGACACTCCCTATGGCTACACCTTC
CASSDTPYGYTF
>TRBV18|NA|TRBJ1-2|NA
TGTGCCAGCTCATCGACAGGAGAGGGCTACACCTTC
CASSSTGEGYTF
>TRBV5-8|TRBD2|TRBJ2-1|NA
TGTGCCAGCAGCCCCGGGACTAGCGGGAGTAATGAGCAGTTCTTC
CASSPGTSGSNEQFF
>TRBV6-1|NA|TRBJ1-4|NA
TGTGCCAGCAGTGAACGACAGGAGGTTCGGGAAAAACTGTTTTTT
CASSERQEVREKLFF
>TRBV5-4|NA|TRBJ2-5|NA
TGTGCCAGCAGCTTGGCGGCAGGGCAAGAGACCCAGTACTTC
CASSLAAGQETQYF
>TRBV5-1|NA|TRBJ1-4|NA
TGCGCCAGCAGCTTCACCCCGTCACGCGGGGGGAGGGTTGAAAAACTGTTTTTT
CASSFTPSRGGRVEKLFF
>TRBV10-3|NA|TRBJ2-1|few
TGTGCCGCGACCCGGGACACAACCTACAATGAGCAGTTCTTC
CAATRDTTYNEQFF
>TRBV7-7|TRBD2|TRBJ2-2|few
TGTGCCAGCAGCGCAAGTACGGGTGGGACTAGCACGGGCACCGGGGAGCTGTTTTTT
CASSASTGGTSTGTGELFF
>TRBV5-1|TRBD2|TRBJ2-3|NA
TGCGCCAGCAGTCACCTAACTAGCGGGGGCACAGATACGCAGTATTTT
CASSHLTSGGTDTQYF
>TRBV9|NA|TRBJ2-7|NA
TGTGCCAGCAGCGTAGCCGGGACACTTACTACGAGCACGTACTTC
CASSVAGTLTTSTYF
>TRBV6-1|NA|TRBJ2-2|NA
TGTGCCAGCAGTGAAGACAGGGTTCGCACCGGGGAGCTGTTTTTT
CASSEDRVRTGELFF
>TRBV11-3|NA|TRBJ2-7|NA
TGTGCCAGCAGCTTAGGTTTCGGCAGGGATATGGAGCAGTACTTC
CASSLGFGRDMEQYF
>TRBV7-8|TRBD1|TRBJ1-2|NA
TGTGCCAGCAGCCCCGGGACAGGGCCCTATGGCTACACCTTC
CASSPGTGPYGYTF